This note documents a single T cell receptor beta chain sequence. These data originate in a study of blood T cell repertoires in COVID-19. The overall study: From the United States, Italy and Spain came samples of acute and convalescent COVID-19. Sample material is recorded as cDNA or gDNA derived from T cells, B-cell-depleted T cells, or PBMCs.

V lost 5 bases to trimming and J lost 0 bases, with 14 bases between them. Germline V CDR1 and CDR2: MNHEY, SVGAGI. This CDR3 contains 15 residues. In the authors' workflow: From reference gene primer amplification, estimates of nucleated cell counts were derived. Generated by immunoSEQ multiplex PCR, the TCRdb table keeps only in-frame clones and is missing some. V, J and clone size were drawn from that table, and D and trimming were deduced from the DNA. The sample lists around 78,000 clones; over 75% were seen once. This chain links TRBV6-5 with TRBJ2-7, with a possible D match to TRBD2 (6 bases). This receptor was obtained from a human donor in a cohort sampled during active COVID-19. Specimen: peripheral blood. CDR3 DNA: TGTGCCAGCAGTACGGGAGTTTATTACTCCTACGAGCAGTACTTC. It is translated as CASSTGVYYSYEQYF.